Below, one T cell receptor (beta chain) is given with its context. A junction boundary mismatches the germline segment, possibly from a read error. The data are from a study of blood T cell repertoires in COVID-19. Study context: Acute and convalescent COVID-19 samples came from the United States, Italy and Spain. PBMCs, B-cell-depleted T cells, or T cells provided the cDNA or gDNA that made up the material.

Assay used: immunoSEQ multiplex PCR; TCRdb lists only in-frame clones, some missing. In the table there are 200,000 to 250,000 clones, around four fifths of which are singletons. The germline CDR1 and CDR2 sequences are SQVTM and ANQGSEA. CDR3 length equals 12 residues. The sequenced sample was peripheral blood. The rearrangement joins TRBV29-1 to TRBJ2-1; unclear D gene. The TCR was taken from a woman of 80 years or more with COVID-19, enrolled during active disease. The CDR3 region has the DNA TGCAGCGTTGAAGATCAAACCCCTGAGCGGTTCTTC. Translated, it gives CSVEDQTPERFF.